The 2 T cell receptor beta chains below all came from one sample that was sequenced in a study of cytomegalovirus exposure and HLA in healthy donors. PCR amplification relied on 60 Vbeta primers (plus 13 Jbeta primers). The protocol was immunoSEQ multiplex PCR, while the TCRdb copy is restricted to in-frame clones and leaves out a portion. The table lists 90,000 to 100,000 clones, roughly 71% of them singletons. Material: PBMCs. The receptors originated from a woman between 35 and 50 years old in good health and CMV-seronegative.

The chain links TRBV30 to TRBJ1-2, with D hard to call. The CDR3 extends over 15 amino acids. The ends were cut back, 0 bases at V and 7 bases at J, with 18 bases in the middle. Germline values: CDR1 GTSNPN, CDR2 SVGIG (reference sequence). CDR3 protein: CAWSVLLIPAGGYTF. CDR3 in DNA: TGTGCCTGGAGTGTTCTACTGATCCCCGCGGGTGGCTACACCTTC.

J is TRBJ1-6 and V is TRBV4-3; 7 positions agree with TRBD1. V lost 6 bases to trimming and J lost 8 bases; unmatched junction nucleotides: 7. The CDR3 is 14 amino acids. Germline CDR1 LGHNA, CDR2 YSLEER. CDR3 DNA: TGCGCCAGCAGTCTCCCGGGACAGCATTCACCCCTCCACTTT. Translation gives CASSLPGQHSPLHF.